A single sample is the source of the 30 T cell receptor beta chains below, sequenced in a study of sequential checkpoint blockade in melanoma. Some clones are missing from TCRdb's copy, which holds only in-frame ones; the method was immunoSEQ multiplex PCR. The sample lists around 13,000 clones, roughly 79% occurring once. As to treatment: randomized to nivolumab then ipilimumab (arm A) or the reverse (arm B). Sequences were derived from CD8+ T cells sorted from blood (inferred from file names), sampled from a patient given nivolumab and ipilimumab in sequence. The receptors were sampled from a human donor with melanoma.

This chain uses TRBV6-1 with TRBJ2-1, with TRBD2 matching over 12 bases. CDR3 length: 15 amino acids. V lost 3 bases to trimming and J lost 4 bases; unmatched junction nucleotides: 1. Germline V gene sequence: CDR1 MNHNS, CDR2 SASEGT. The CDR3 DNA is TGTGCCAGCAGTGACCTAGCGGGGGGGTACAATGAGCAGTTCTTC. Amino acid sequence: CASSDLAGGYNEQFF.

The chain is built from TRBV28 and TRBJ2-1; the D gene is possibly TRBD1 (6 bases). This CDR3 contains 14 residues. Trimming removed 7 bases at V and 0 bases at J, with 10 bases between. Germline values: CDR1 MDHEN, CDR2 SYDVKM. CDR3 nucleotides: TGTGCCAGCACCTCAGGGGACTCCTACAATGAGCAGTTCTTC. Translated, it gives CASTSGDSYNEQFF. Full variable domain (outside the CDR3, taken from reference TRBV28 and TRBJ2-1): DVKVTQSSRYLVKRTGEKVFLECVQDMDHENMFWYRQDPGLGLRLIYFSYDVKMKEKGDIPEGYSVSREKKERFSLILESASTNQTSMYLCASTSGDSYNEQFFGPGTRLTVL.

In its sample, this clone was seen a few times. One end of the junction is discordant with germline, which a read error may explain. The chain uses TRBV4-1 and TRBJ1-2, with 8 bases that match TRBD1. CDR3 length equals 11 residues. CDR1 is MGHRA, CDR2 YSYEKL, per germline. CDR3 amino acids: CASSRGQGNVF. CDR3 nucleotide sequence: TGCGCCAGCAGCCGTGGACAGGGTAACGTATTC.

The J gene is TRBJ1-1, the V gene TRBV5-1; TRBD1 might be the D (6 bases). The CDR3 extends over 13 amino acids. The V and J ends lost 3 bases and 3 bases respectively, with 9 bases between them. Germline V gene data show CDR1 as SGHRS and CDR2 as YFSETQ. This CDR3 is CASSWAGDTEAFF. DNA of the CDR3: TGCGCCAGCAGCTGGGCAGGGGACACTGAAGCTTTCTTT.

The chain uses TRBV7-2 and TRBJ2-1; 7 bases fit TRBD2. Per germline, CDR1 SGHTA and CDR2 FQGNSA. The trim removed 5 bases at V and 2 bases at J, leaving 15 bases unmatched. CDR3 size: 18 residues. The CDR3 sequence is CASSLGLADAIPYNEQFF. The CDR3 bases are TGTGCCAGCAGCCTGGGGCTAGCGGACGCCATCCCCTACAATGAGCAGTTCTTC.

The chain recombines TRBV6-5 with TRBJ1-5, with D possibly matching TRBD1 (5 bases). Trimming pared 6 bases from V and 4 bases from J, leaving 10 bases between. CDR3 length: 13 residues. From germline, CDR1 is MNHEY and CDR2 SVGAGI. The CDR3 protein is CASSSQGNQPQHF. In DNA form, the CDR3 reads TGTGCCAGCAGCTCGCAGGGAAATCAGCCCCAGCATTTT.

This clone was observed a handful of times. The chain joins TRBV18 to TRBJ1-5, with 8 positions matching TRBD1. Germline-derived CDR1 and CDR2 are KGHSH and LQKENI. Trimming at V came to 3 bases and at J to 6 bases, leaving 4 bases not matched to a gene. The CDR3 extends over 14 amino acids. CDR3 sequence (DNA): TGTGCCAGCTCACCTGAACAGGGGGGTCAGCCCCAGCATTTT. As protein: CASSPEQGGQPQHF.

This chain joins TRBV7-9 and TRBJ2-7, with 7 bases aligning to TRBD1. The CDR3 is 13 amino acids. The V gene end was trimmed by 4 bases and the J gene end by 2 bases; junction bases not matched to a gene: 2. Germline V gene lookup returns CDR1 SEHNR and CDR2 FQNEAQ (reference sequence). The CDR3 region has the DNA TGTGCCAGCAGCTCGGACAGGACCTACGAGCAGTACTTC. This codes for CASSSDRTYEQYF.

This clone appeared a single time. This chain connects TRBV5-1 to TRBJ1-1; no firm D call. Trimming left V 1 base short and J 2 bases short, with 9 bases between. The CDR3 runs 14 residues. Germline lookup yields CDR1 SGHRS and CDR2 YFSETQ. CDR3 sequence reads: CASSLMSHNTEAFF. In DNA, the CDR3 is TGCGCCAGCAGCTTGATGAGTCATAACACTGAAGCTTTCTTT.

This chain uses TRBV14 with TRBJ1-1; D ambiguous. Germline CDR1 is SGHDN and CDR2 is FVKESK. The V gene lost 1 base and the J gene lost 8 bases, with 5 bases spanning the gap. CDR3 length: 11 amino acids. CDR3: CASSQGGEAFF. For the CDR3, the DNA is TGTGCCAGCAGCCAAGGAGGAGAAGCTTTCTTT.

The chain employs TRBV28 and TRBJ2-7; 14 bases agree with TRBD2. This CDR3 is built from 16 residues. Losses at the gene ends were 8 bases for V and 2 bases for J; bases not matched to a gene: 8. Germline loops: CDR1 MDHEN, CDR2 SYDVKM. The CDR3 protein is CASWTRGLAGAYEQYF. In nucleotides, the CDR3 is TGTGCCAGCTGGACGAGGGGACTAGCGGGAGCCTACGAGCAGTACTTC.

The gene calls are TRBV28 and TRBJ2-7; D is unclear. There are 13 residues in the CDR3. Germline V lookup: CDR1 MDHEN, CDR2 SYDVKM. Trimming shortened V by 3 bases and J by 0 bases, and 6 bases separated the two germline ends. DNA for the CDR3: TGTGCCAGCAGTTTTTCGAGCTCCTACGAGCAGTACTTC. Translating gives CASSFSSSYEQYF. Using reference TRBV28 and TRBJ2-7 for the parts outside the CDR3, the full variable domain is DVKVTQSSRYLVKRTGEKVFLECVQDMDHENMFWYRQDPGLGLRLIYFSYDVKMKEKGDIPEGYSVSREKKERFSLILESASTNQTSMYLCASSFSSSYEQYFGPGTRLTVT.

Only one count was recorded for this clone. The genes are TRBV13 and TRBJ2-7; 10 bases line up with TRBD1. V lost 4 bases to trimming and J lost 5 bases; unmatched junction nucleotides: 5. Germline lookup yields CDR1 PRHDT and CDR2 FYEKMQ (reference sequence). The CDR3 has 14 residues. The CDR3 DNA reads TGTGCCAGCAGCTGGGGACAGGGGTTCAACGAGCAGTACTTC. Its translation is CASSWGQGFNEQYF.

The rearrangement joins TRBV6-5 to TRBJ2-1, with 9 positions matching TRBD1. The germline gives CDR1 MNHEY, CDR2 SVGAGI. The CDR3 has 15 residues. With 2 bases clipped from V and 8 bases from J, the junction kept 7 bases outside the gene matches. The DNA of the CDR3 is TGTGCCAGCAGTTACGGGGAGGGACAGGGTTATGAGCAGTTCTTC. It encodes CASSYGEGQGYEQFF.

This sequence joins TRBV19 and TRBJ2-2, with D possibly matching TRBD2 (6 bases). Germline CDR1 reads LNHDA; CDR2 reads SQIVND (reference sequence). The CDR3 sequence is 16 residues long. V lost 4 bases, J lost 3 bases, and 15 bases lay in between. CDR3 bases: TGTGCCAGTAGTAGGGAGGTTGTGGGGGACACCGGGGAGCTGTTTTTT. Amino acids: CASSREVVGDTGELFF.

This sequence joins TRBV5-1 and TRBJ2-1; 7 nucleotides align to TRBD2. Germline loops: CDR1 SGHRS, CDR2 YFSETQ. The V and J ends lost 0 bases and 0 bases, in that order; junction bases with no gene match: 6. CDR3 size: 17 residues. CDR3 loop: CASSLDLGGSSYNEQFF. The CDR3 region has the DNA TGCGCCAGCAGCTTGGATTTGGGCGGGAGCTCCTACAATGAGCAGTTCTTC. Using reference TRBV5-1 and TRBJ2-1 for the parts outside the CDR3, the full variable domain is KAGVTQTPRYLIKTRGQQVTLSCSPISGHRSVSWYQQTPGQGLQFLFEYFSETQRNKGNFPGRFSGRQFSNSRSEMNVSTLELGDSALYLCASSLDLGGSSYNEQFFGPGTRLTVL.

This clone was counted a single time. A far larger clone lies a single base away; this is likely a read error. The chain couples TRBV30 to TRBJ1-6; D is undetermined. CDR3 length: 14 amino acids. CDR1 is GTSNPN, CDR2 SVGIG, per germline (reference sequence). CDR3: CAWSVLQENSPFHF. CDR3 DNA: TGTGCCTGGAGTGTACTCCAGGAAAATTCACCCTTCCACTTT.

The rearrangement uses TRBV5-4 and TRBJ1-1; D ambiguous. V lost 0 bases, J lost 2 bases, and 8 bases lay in between. The germline gives CDR1 SGHNT, CDR2 YYREEE (reference sequence). This CDR3 is built from 14 residues. CDR3 in amino acids: CASSLGGANTEAFF. The CDR3 nucleotides are TGTGCCAGCAGCTTGGGAGGCGCTAACACTGAAGCTTTCTTT.

V gene TRBV7-9 combines with J gene TRBJ2-1, with 8 bases lining up with TRBD2. CDR1 and CDR2 from the germline V gene are SEHNR and FQNEAQ (reference sequence). V gave up 5 bases and J gave up 8 bases; unmatched junction bases: 8. The CDR3 sequence is 14 residues long. The CDR3 protein is CASSRGLGLDEQFF. Written as DNA, the CDR3 is TGTGCCAGCAGCCGGGGACTAGGACTCGATGAGCAGTTCTTC.

The V gene is TRBV19, the J gene TRBJ2-1; TRBD2 matches 9 bases. This CDR3 is 15 amino acids long. CDR1 is LNHDA, CDR2 SQIVND, per germline (reference sequence). The ends lost 1 base at V and 2 bases at J; junction bases unmatched: 0. CDR3 nucleotide sequence: TGTGCCAGTAGTATAGGCGGGGGGGCCTACAATGAGCAGTTCTTC. It specifies CASSIGGGAYNEQFF.

This clone was detected only once. The V call is TRBV19, the J call TRBJ2-3; the match to TRBD2 covers 10 bases. In germline, CDR1 is LNHDA, CDR2 SQIVND (reference sequence). The CDR3 has 16 amino acids. V gave up 3 bases and J gave up 0 bases; unmatched junction bases: 3. CDR3 DNA sequence: TGTGCCAGTAGTATCATGGGACTAGCGAGCACAGATACGCAGTATTTT. It is translated as CASSIMGLASTDTQYF.

The count of this clone is one. V is TRBV6-4 and J is TRBJ2-3; weak D call: TRBD2 (7 bases). This CDR3 spans 15 amino acids. Germline-derived CDR1 and CDR2 are MRHNA and SNTAGT. V was pared by 6 bases and J by 4 bases, with 17 bases between. CDR3 residues: CASSGAPGGPDTQYF. DNA of the CDR3: TGTGCCAGCAGCGGGGCCCCGGGGGGCCCAGATACGCAGTATTTT.

This chain uses TRBV5-3 with TRBJ2-5; D gene ambiguous. TRBV5-3 is given ORF status, its function remaining uncertain. Trimming stripped 3 bases from V and 7 bases from J, with 16 bases between. The CDR3 length is 14 residues. The CDR3: CARSYVYEAGTQYF. CDR3 DNA sequence: TGTGCCAGAAGCTACGTCTATGAGGCCGGGACCCAGTACTTC.

V gene TRBV27 combines with J gene TRBJ2-7, with 9 bases aligning to TRBD1. The V gene end was trimmed by 3 bases and the J gene end by 4 bases; junction bases not matched to a gene: 4. CDR1 MNHEY and CDR2 SMNVEV come from the germline V gene (reference sequence). The CDR3 is made up of 14 amino acids. For the CDR3, the DNA is TGTGCCAGCAGTTTCCCGGGACAGGGATACGAGCAGTACTTC. It codes for CASSFPGQGYEQYF.

This chain uses TRBV29-1 with TRBJ2-7; TRBD2 is a possible D gene (6 bases). V lost 5 bases to trimming and J lost 0 bases, with 11 bases between them. Germline-derived CDR1 and CDR2 are SQVTM and ANQGSEA. The CDR3 is 13 amino acids. The CDR3 nucleotides are TGCAGCGTTAGGAGGGAGCCCTCCTACGAGCAGTACTTC. Amino acid sequence: CSVRREPSYEQYF.

The table lists this clone with a few counts. This chain links TRBV4-1 with TRBJ2-2, with D tentatively TRBD1 (5 bases). CDR3 length: 14 amino acids. From germline, CDR1 is MGHRA and CDR2 YSYEKL. Trimming cost V 3 bases and J 5 bases, with 10 bases left between them. CDR3 amino acids: CASSQGPVTGELFF. The CDR3 nucleotides read TGCGCCAGCAGCCAGGGGCCGGTAACCGGGGAGCTGTTTTTT.

This clone appeared once. The V call is TRBV5-6, the J call TRBJ2-1; no clear D gene. The CDR3 length is 14 residues. Trimming took 3 bases from V and 2 from J, leaving 9 bases between them. From germline, CDR1 is SGHDT and CDR2 YYEEEE. As DNA, the CDR3 is TGTGCCAGCAGCTCCCCTGGGCCCTACAATGAGCAGTTCTTC. This codes for CASSSPGPYNEQFF. Full variable domain (remainder filled in from reference TRBV5-6 and TRBJ2-1): DAGVTQSPTHLIKTRGQQVTLRCSPKSGHDTVSWYQQALGQGPQFIFQYYEEEERQRGNFPDRFSGHQFPNYSSELNVNALLLGDSALYLCASSSPGPYNEQFFGPGTRLTVL.

The chain couples TRBV27 to TRBJ2-5, with 12 bases fitting TRBD2. CDR1 is MNHEY, CDR2 SMNVEV, per germline (reference sequence). V lost 8 bases, J lost 5 bases, and 9 bases stayed unmatched. The CDR3 consists of 15 residues. CDR3 sequence: CASRSGLAGLETQYF. The CDR3 DNA sequence: TGTGCCAGCCGCTCCGGACTAGCGGGGTTGGAGACCCAGTACTTC.

The V and J genes are TRBV27 and TRBJ2-7; 7 positions agree with TRBD1. This CDR3 region has 14 residues. CDR1 is MNHEY, CDR2 SMNVEV, per germline (reference sequence). The V gene end was trimmed by 2 bases and the J gene end by 0 bases; junction bases not matched to a gene: 1. The CDR3 reads CASSLQGVSYEQYF. Written as DNA, the CDR3 is TGTGCCAGCAGTTTACAGGGGGTCTCCTACGAGCAGTACTTC.

This clone was seen only once. The genes are TRBV27 and TRBJ1-4, with 7 bases that match TRBD1. Trimming took 4 bases from V and 3 from J; bases not matched to a gene: 5. Germline-derived CDR1 and CDR2 are MNHEY and SMNVEV (reference sequence). This CDR3 has 15 amino acids. The CDR3 DNA reads TGTGCCAGCAGTTCTTGGACAGGCTCTAATGAAAAACTGTTTTTT. Translation gives CASSSWTGSNEKLFF.